These 10 T cell receptor beta chains were sequenced from one sample in a study of blood T cell repertoires in COVID-19. Libraries were prepared by immunoSEQ multiplex PCR; TCRdb keeps only in-frame clonotypes and omits some of them. This table holds around 700,000 clones, about 90% found once. Sequencing input: peripheral blood. The receptor source for this set is a woman aged 18-29 years with acute or convalescent COVID-19.

V usage is TRBV12-3 or TRBV12-4 and J usage is TRBJ1-2; no clear D gene. Trimming took 8 bases from V and 5 from J, leaving 12 bases between them. The length of the CDR3 is 12 residues. This chain's CDR3 is CASAWGGYGYTF. The CDR3 DNA is TGTGCCAGCGCGTGGGGAGGTTATGGCTACACCTTC.

The chain is built from TRBV9 and TRBJ1-2, with D tentatively TRBD1 (5 bases). Trimming left V 0 bases short and J 4 bases short, with 16 bases between. In germline, CDR1 is SGDLS, CDR2 YYNGEE. There are 16 residues in the CDR3. CDR3 residues: CASSVEGGGYAYGYTF. The CDR3 nucleotides are TGTGCCAGCAGCGTAGAGGGTGGGGGGTACGCCTATGGCTACACCTTC.

The V gene is TRBV7-2, the J gene TRBJ1-5, with D possibly TRBD1 on 6 matching bases. The V gene lost 4 bases and the J gene lost 7 bases, with 23 bases spanning the gap. This CDR3 has 17 amino acids. Germline CDR1 is SGHTA and CDR2 is FQGNSA. CDR3 in amino acids: CASSSSPTQGGNQPQHF. CDR3 nucleotide sequence: TGTGCCAGCAGCTCCTCTCCAACACAGGGTGGGAACCAGCCCCAGCATTTT. Full variable domain (missing parts from reference TRBV7-2 and TRBJ1-5): GAGVSQSPSNKVTEKGKDVELRCDPISGHTALYWYRQSLGQGLEFLIYFQGNSAPDKSGLPSDRFSAERTGGSVSTLTIQRTQQEDSAVYLCASSSSPTQGGNQPQHFGDGTRLSIL.

This clone has only one observation. This chain connects TRBV6-5 to TRBJ1-1; D is unresolved. Germline lookup yields CDR1 MNHEY and CDR2 SVGAGI. The CDR3 is 13 amino acids. V was trimmed by 6 bases and J by 1 base, leaving 9 bases between them. CDR3 amino acids: CASSTTGNTEAFF. The CDR3 DNA reads as TGTGCCAGCAGCACCACGGGGAACACTGAAGCTTTCTTT.

The V and J genes are TRBV19 and TRBJ1-3, with D tentatively TRBD1 (5 bases). V was pared by 5 bases and J by 2 bases, with 10 bases between. This CDR3 comprises 14 residues. Germline V lookup: CDR1 LNHDA, CDR2 SQIVND (reference sequence). The CDR3 sequence is CASSFGGAGNTIYF. CDR3 sequence (DNA): TGTGCCAGTAGTTTCGGAGGGGCTGGAAACACCATATATTTT. The full variable domain, rest sourced from reference TRBV19 and TRBJ1-3, is DGGITQSPKYLFRKEGQNVTLSCEQNLNHDAMYWYRQDPGQGLRLIYYSQIVNDFQKGDIAEGYSVSREKKESFPLTVTSAQKNPTAFYLCASSFGGAGNTIYFGEGSWLTVV.

The rearrangement joins TRBV4-3 to TRBJ1-1; 7 bases map to TRBD1. The CDR3 is made up of 15 amino acids. Germline CDR1 reads LGHNA; CDR2 reads YSLEER. The V segment lost 3 bases and the J segment 1 base; nucleotides outside the gene matches: 5. In DNA form, the CDR3 reads TGCGCCAGCAGCCATAGATCAGGGGGGAACACTGAAGCTTTCTTT. Its translation: CASSHRSGGNTEAFF.

The V and J genes are TRBV12-3 or TRBV12-4 and TRBJ2-1; 8 nucleotides agree with TRBD1. V shed 6 bases, J shed 6 bases, and the junction held 4 bases outside the gene matches. This CDR3 spans 13 amino acids. This chain's CDR3 is CASRTGDFNEQFF. The CDR3 nucleotides are TGTGCCAGCAGGACAGGGGATTTCAATGAGCAGTTCTTC.

This clone was observed a few times. The chain links TRBV24-1 to TRBJ1-5; no firm D call. Germline V gives CDR1 KGHDR, CDR2 SFDVKD. The CDR3 length is 13 residues. Deletions cut 5 bases from V and 5 bases from J, with 9 bases between. The CDR3 loop is CATSGGTYQPQHF. DNA for the CDR3: TGTGCCACCAGTGGTGGCACCTATCAGCCCCAGCATTTT.

V usage is TRBV7-2 and J usage is TRBJ1-5, with D perhaps TRBD1 (5 bases). Germline CDR1 and CDR2: SGHTA and FQGNSA. The CDR3 covers 14 residues. V lost 5 bases to trimming and J lost 4 bases, with 12 bases between them. CDR3 protein: CASSRQGGNQPQHF. CDR3 DNA sequence: TGTGCCAGCAGCCGGCAGGGTGGGAATCAGCCCCAGCATTTT.

The rearrangement joins TRBV30 to TRBJ2-2; D gene unclear. CDR1 is GTSNPN and CDR2 is SVGIG in the germline V gene (reference sequence). There are 14 residues in the CDR3. V gave up 0 bases and J gave up 5 bases, with 10 bases separating them. CDR3 in DNA: TGTGCCTGGAGTGTACACAGTCGGACCGGGGAGCTGTTTTTT. Translation: CAWSVHSRTGELFF.